This entry lists 25 T cell receptor beta chains sequenced from one sample in a study of regulatory T cells in long-lasting Graves disease. As for time point: persistent/refractory GD, antithyroid drugs over 5 years with positive TRAb. From PBMCs, RNA was extracted and then used to make the TCR library. Building of the TCR beta libraries involved iRepertoire HTBI primers and Arm-PCR of CDR3 regions. TCRdb reprocessed the multiplex PCR reads via MiXCR and lists one record per CDR3 protein. The table has hundreds of thousands of distinct CDR3 sequences, 20% to 25% seen once. The sequencing here drew on peripheral blood mononuclear cells (PBMCs), taken when the disease was refractory, from a patient treated with antithyroid drugs. The receptor source for this set is a female donor with Graves disease.

This clonotype was picked up many times. The chain joins TRBV7-9 to TRBJ2-7; D ambiguous. The V end lost 6 bases, the J end lost 2 bases, and 11 bases lay between the germline ends. The germline V gene encodes CDR1 SEHNR and CDR2 FQNEAQ (reference sequence). CDR3 size: 13 residues. CDR3: CASSLGGTYEQYF. In DNA, the CDR3 is TGTGCCAGCAGTTTGGGTGGGACCTACGAGCAGTACTTC.

This clonotype was counted many times. CDR3 residues: CASSLARDRGQETQYF. CDR3 in DNA: TGTGCCAGCAGCTTAGCTCGGGACAGGGGACAAGAGACCCAGTACTTC. V gene TRBV7-9 combines with J gene TRBJ2-5, with 10 bases that match TRBD1. The germline V gene encodes CDR1 SEHNR and CDR2 FQNEAQ (reference sequence). The V and J ends lost 0 bases and 2 bases, in that order; junction bases with no gene match: 3. The CDR3 extends over 16 amino acids.

This clonotype has at least ten counts. The chain uses TRBV24-1 and TRBJ1-1; unclear D gene. The CDR3 spans 11 residues. V gave up 5 bases and J gave up 8 bases, with 8 bases separating them. Per the germline V gene, CDR1 is KGHDR and CDR2 is SFDVKD. The CDR3 sequence is CATSGSGEAFF. The CDR3 nucleotides are TGTGCCACCAGTGGATCGGGGGAAGCTTTCTTT.

Points on this clonotype: With a far larger clone one base away, a read error is the likely cause. The V call is TRBV7-9, the J call TRBJ2-5, with 10 nucleotides matching TRBD1. CDR1 and CDR2 (germline): SEHNR, FQNEAQ (reference sequence). This CDR3 is 17 amino acids long. The CDR3 nucleotides read TGTGCCAGCAGTTTATTTGAGTGGACAGGGGGGCAAGAGACCCAGTGCTTC. It codes for CASSLFEWTGGQETQCF.

This clonotype was found many times. V and J are TRBV19 and TRBJ2-5, with a tentative D call TRBD2 (5 bases). This CDR3 region has 12 residues. V dropped 9 bases and J dropped 3 bases, with 11 bases sitting between them. Germline V gives CDR1 LNHDA, CDR2 SQIVND (reference sequence). The CDR3 DNA follows: TGTGCCAGCTCGAAGGGAGAAGAGACCCAGTACTTC. Translated: CASSKGEETQYF.

This clonotype turned up a few times. V gene TRBV11-2 combines with J gene TRBJ1-3, with unresolved D. The CDR3 contains 14 residues. V gave up 2 bases and J gave up 2 bases, with 7 bases separating them. Germline-derived CDR1 and CDR2 are SGHAT and FQNNGV. The CDR3 DNA reads as TGTGCCAGCAGCTTACTGGGTGCTGGAAACACCATATATTTT. It yields the protein CASSLLGAGNTIYF.

This clonotype showed up many times. The chain couples TRBV28 to TRBJ2-7; 9 nucleotides match TRBD1. The V segment lost 2 bases and the J segment 6 bases; nucleotides outside the gene matches: 8. In germline, CDR1 is MDHEN, CDR2 SYDVKM. There are 15 residues in the CDR3. The CDR3 nucleotides read TGTGCCAGCAGTTTACTACAAGGACAGGGGACCGAGCAGTACTTC. This codes for CASSLLQGQGTEQYF.

This clonotype was recorded many times. The chain links TRBV7-2 to TRBJ2-5; the D gene is possibly TRBD1 (6 bases). CDR1 and CDR2 from the germline V gene are SGHTA and FQGNSA. Trimming cost V 4 bases and J 3 bases, with 18 bases left between them. The CDR3 sequence is 16 residues long. The CDR3 DNA is TGTGCCAGCAGCTGGTCCGGGGACACACCAAAAGAGACCCAGTACTTC. The encoded protein is CASSWSGDTPKETQYF.

The genes are TRBV7-2 and TRBJ2-3; no reliable D call. V gave up 7 bases and J gave up 6 bases, with 11 bases separating them. Per the germline V gene, CDR1 is SGHTA and CDR2 is FQGNSA. The CDR3 spans 12 residues. The CDR3 is CASTPSPDTQYF. The DNA for the CDR3 is TGTGCCAGCACGCCCTCCCCCGATACGCAGTATTTT.

The V and J genes are TRBV5-1 and TRBJ2-7; D gene ambiguous. V gave up 4 bases and J gave up 0 bases, with 11 bases separating them. The CDR3 runs 14 residues. Germline-derived CDR1 and CDR2 are SGHRS and YFSETQ. In DNA, the CDR3 is TGCGCCAGCAGCAGGGCAGCCGTCTCCTACGAGCAGTACTTC. Its translation: CASSRAAVSYEQYF.

In its sample, this clonotype was seen many times. This chain joins TRBV15 and TRBJ2-4, with D tentatively TRBD2 (5 bases). The CDR3 is 13 residues long. Germline lookup yields CDR1 LNHNV and CDR2 YYDKDF (reference sequence). V lost 7 bases, J lost 6 bases, and 13 bases lay in between. CDR3 in amino acids: CATNQEAGNIQYF. The DNA of the CDR3 is TGTGCCACCAACCAGGAGGCTGGAAACATTCAGTACTTC. Full variable domain (remainder filled in from reference TRBV15 and TRBJ2-4): DAMVIQNPRYQVTQFGKPVTLSCSQTLNHNVMYWYQQKSSQAPKLLFHYYDKDFNNEADTPDNFQSRRPNTSFCFLDIRSPGLGDTAMYLCATNQEAGNIQYFGAGTRLSVL.

This clonotype showed up just a few times. The genes are TRBV7-9 and TRBJ2-7; D is perhaps TRBD1 (6 bases). The CDR3 runs to 15 residues. Germline V gene lookup returns CDR1 SEHNR and CDR2 FQNEAQ (reference sequence). V shed 6 bases and J shed 3 bases, with 18 bases lying between them. The chain's CDR3 is CASSRAGVRIYEQYF. The CDR3 nucleotides are TGTGCCAGCAGTAGGGCAGGGGTGAGAATCTACGAGCAGTACTTC.

This clonotype has only a few counts. V is TRBV19 and J is TRBJ1-2; 9 nucleotides line up with TRBD1. The CDR3 has 14 residues. V trimming: 7 bases; J trimming: 2 bases; junction bases outside the gene matches: 5. Germline assignment: CDR1 LNHDA and CDR2 SQIVND (reference sequence). This CDR3 is CASTHGTGNYGYTF. CDR3 nucleotides: TGTGCCAGTACCCATGGGACAGGGAACTATGGCTACACCTTC. The full variable domain, its missing parts supplied by reference TRBV19 and TRBJ1-2, is DGGITQSPKYLFRKEGQNVTLSCEQNLNHDAMYWYRQDPGQGLRLIYYSQIVNDFQKGDIAEGYSVSREKKESFPLTVTSAQKNPTAFYLCASTHGTGNYGYTFGSGTRLTVV.

This clonotype was picked up a small number of times. The chain is built from TRBV28 and TRBJ2-5, with D tentatively TRBD1 or TRBD2 (6 bases each). CDR1 is MDHEN and CDR2 is SYDVKM in the germline V gene. Trimming removed 4 bases at V and 2 bases at J, with 14 bases between. This CDR3 has 15 amino acids. Here the CDR3 DNA reads TGTGCCAGCAGTTCAGGGGCCGGGGGACAAGAGACCCAGTACTTC. Residues: CASSSGAGGQETQYF.

On this clonotype: The junction does not match germline at one end; this may be a read error. The CDR3 spells CAGSRSRTGHNSPLHF. In DNA, the CDR3 is TGTGCCGGCAGCAGAAGTCGGACAGGGCACAATTCACCCCTCCACTTT. This chain joins TRBV28 and TRBJ1-6; 8 nucleotides align to TRBD1. Germline V lookup: CDR1 MDHEN, CDR2 SYDVKM. The CDR3 has 16 residues.

In regard to this clonotype: This sequence may be a read error, since a much larger clone differs from it by one base. The chain combines TRBV2 with TRBJ2-7, with no clear D. This CDR3 is 14 amino acids long. Looked up from germline, CDR1 is SNHLY and CDR2 is FYNNEI. CDR3 protein: CASSAAGTTYGQYF. CDR3 nucleotide sequence: TGTGCCAGCAGCGCCGCTGGAACGACCTACGGGCAGTACTTC.

This clonotype occurred a few times. This rearrangement joins TRBV4-1 to TRBJ1-1; maybe TRBD1 (5 bases). Germline CDR1 and CDR2: MGHRA and YSYEKL. V lost 6 bases to trimming and J lost 5 bases, with 13 bases between them. CDR3 size: 13 residues. The CDR3 nucleotides are TGCGCCAGCAGAGGGACTCTGGGGACTGAAGCTTTCTTT. Encoded protein: CASRGTLGTEAFF.

This clonotype was seen repeatedly, ten times or more. The V gene is TRBV28, the J gene TRBJ1-4; 7 positions match TRBD1. This CDR3 contains 17 residues. Per the germline V gene, CDR1 is MDHEN and CDR2 is SYDVKM. The trim removed 3 bases at V and 8 bases at J, leaving 15 bases unmatched. CDR3 amino acids: CASSFPVTGVGEEKLFF. The CDR3 DNA sequence: TGTGCCAGCAGTTTTCCGGTAACAGGGGTAGGCGAAGAAAAACTGTTTTTT.

This clonotype appeared many times. The CDR3 loop reads CASSPRDGGRETQYF. DNA of the CDR3: TGTGCCAGCAGTCCCCGAGATGGGGGTAGGGAGACCCAGTACTTC. The V gene is TRBV12-3 or TRBV12-4, the J gene TRBJ2-5; the D call may be TRBD1 or TRBD2 (5 bases each). The V end was cut by 5 bases, the J end by 5 bases, with 18 bases between. The CDR3 loop spans 15 amino acids.

The chain is built from TRBV5-6 and TRBJ2-7; 8 bases map to TRBD1. This CDR3 comprises 17 residues. V lost 3 bases, J lost 1 base, and 12 bases stayed unmatched. Germline CDR1 reads SGHDT; CDR2 reads YYEEEE. CDR3: CASSSPLDRDLSYEQYF. For the CDR3, the DNA is TGTGCCAGCAGCTCGCCTTTGGACAGGGACCTTTCCTACGAGCAGTACTTC.

This chain joins TRBV20-1 and TRBJ2-1; 7 nucleotides agree with TRBD1. V shed 5 bases, J shed 3 bases, and the junction held 13 bases outside the gene matches. The length of the CDR3 is 16 residues. The germline CDR1 and CDR2 sequences are DFQATT and SNEGSKA (reference sequence). The CDR3 nucleotides read TGCAGTGCTGGACAACGACAGGGTCTTCTCTACAATGAGCAGTTCTTC. Encoded protein: CSAGQRQGLLYNEQFF.

The table lists this clonotype with many counts. The genes are TRBV12-3 or TRBV12-4 and TRBJ2-5; maybe TRBD2 (6 bases). V was clipped by 5 bases and J by 4 bases, with 26 bases between them. The length of the CDR3 is 18 residues. The DNA of the CDR3 is TGTGCCAGCAGTCCTCTCCTCACAATTCAAGCGGGTGCAGAGACCCAGTACTTC. Encoded protein: CASSPLLTIQAGAETQYF.

The V gene is TRBV7-9, the J gene TRBJ2-3; 10 bases are a match to TRBD2. Germline-derived CDR1 and CDR2 are SEHNR and FQNEAQ (reference sequence). This CDR3 has 15 amino acids. V lost 3 bases to trimming and J lost 3 bases; unmatched junction nucleotides: 3. The CDR3 DNA reads TGTGCCAGCAGCTTGGCGGGACTAGCGACAGATACGCAGTATTTT. Protein sequence: CASSLAGLATDTQYF.

This chain uses TRBV3-1 with TRBJ2-7; 9 bases align to TRBD2. The V and J ends lost 5 bases and 0 bases, in that order; junction bases with no gene match: 8. CDR1 is LGHDT, CDR2 YNNKEL, per germline (reference sequence). The CDR3 loop spans 16 amino acids. The CDR3 reads CASSFWSGGTSYEQYF. The CDR3 nucleotides read TGTGCCAGCAGCTTTTGGAGCGGGGGGACCTCCTACGAGCAGTACTTC.

The CDR3 DNA follows: TGCGCCAGCAGCAGACCAAGAGCTAACTATGGCTACACCTTC. It encodes CASSRPRANYGYTF. The chain employs TRBV4-1 and TRBJ1-2; D remains ambiguous. This CDR3 region has 14 residues. CDR1 is MGHRA, CDR2 YSYEKL, per germline. The V gene lost 5 bases and the J gene lost 0 bases, with 10 bases spanning the gap.